This T cell receptor beta chain was sequenced during a study of HIV-infected patients and healthy controls (dated by TCRdb to the mid-2010s). The library relied on 5' RACE. Sequencing was carried out with an Illumina MiSeq. The raw public reads went through TCRdb reprocessing: fastp at Q25, MiXCR clone calling, in-frame beta chains kept. Identical CDR3 proteins give one entry, which carries the most common genes and DNA. The sample has over 55,000 distinct CDR3 sequences on record, about 16% of them singletons. The ten largest clones capture about 6% of the sample. The CDR3 runs 13 residues from the cysteine to the phenylalanine. Just the 39-base CDR3 DNA is kept, in frame starting at base 1. V is shortened by 6 bases, J by 8 bases, and the region joining them spans 16 bases. This clonotype was found many times. The antigen this receptor binds is unknown. The input lacks base qualities; no much larger clone sits a single base away.

Sequencing input: CD4+ T cells from blood. This sequence was found in a human donor in good health. The rearranged segments are TRBV12-3 or TRBV12-4 and TRBJ2-5, with a tentative D gene TRBD2 over 5 matching bases. The sequenced DNA is TGTGCCAGCAGCACCTACCGTGAGGGCACCCAGTACTTC. It translates as CASSTYREGTQYF.